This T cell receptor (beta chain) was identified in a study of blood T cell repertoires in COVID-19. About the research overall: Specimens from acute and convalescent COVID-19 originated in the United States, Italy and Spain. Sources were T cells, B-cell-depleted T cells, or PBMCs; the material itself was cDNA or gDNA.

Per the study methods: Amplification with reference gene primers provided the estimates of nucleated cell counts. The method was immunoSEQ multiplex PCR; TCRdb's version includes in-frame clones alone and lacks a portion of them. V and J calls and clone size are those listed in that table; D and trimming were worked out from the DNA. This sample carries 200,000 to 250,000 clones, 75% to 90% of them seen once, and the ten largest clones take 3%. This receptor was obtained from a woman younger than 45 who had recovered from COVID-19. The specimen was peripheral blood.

The CDR3 DNA sequence: TGTGCCAGCAGCTTGTCGGTTTGGAGCACAGATACGCAGTATTTT. It is translated as CASSLSVWSTDTQYF. The chain couples TRBV7-2 to TRBJ2-3; D is undetermined. Trimming left V 3 bases short and J 0 bases short, with 10 bases between. The CDR3 runs to 15 residues. CDR1 SGHTA and CDR2 FQGNSA come from the germline V gene.